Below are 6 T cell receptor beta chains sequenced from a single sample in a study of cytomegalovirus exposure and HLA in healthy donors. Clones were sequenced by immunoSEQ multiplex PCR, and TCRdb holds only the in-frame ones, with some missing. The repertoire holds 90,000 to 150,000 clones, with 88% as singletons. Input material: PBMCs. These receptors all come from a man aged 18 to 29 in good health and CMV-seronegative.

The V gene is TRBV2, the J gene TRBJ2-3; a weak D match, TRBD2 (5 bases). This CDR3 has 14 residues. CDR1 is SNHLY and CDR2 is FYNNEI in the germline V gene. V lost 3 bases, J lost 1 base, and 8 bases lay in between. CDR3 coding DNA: TGTGCCAGCAGTGACGGGGTCCGCACAGATACGCAGTATTTT. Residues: CASSDGVRTDTQYF.

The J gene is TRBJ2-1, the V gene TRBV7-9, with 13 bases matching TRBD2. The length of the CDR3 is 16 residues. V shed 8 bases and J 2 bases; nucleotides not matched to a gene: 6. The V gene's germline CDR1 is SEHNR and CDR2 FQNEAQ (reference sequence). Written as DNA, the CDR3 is TGTGCCAGCTTACGACTAGCGGGGGGTCCCTACAATGAGCAGTTCTTC. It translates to CASLRLAGGPYNEQFF.

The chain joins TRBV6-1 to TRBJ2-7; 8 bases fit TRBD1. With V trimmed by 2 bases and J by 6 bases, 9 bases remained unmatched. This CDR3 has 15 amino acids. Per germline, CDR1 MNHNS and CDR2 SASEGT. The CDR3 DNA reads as TGTGCCAGCAGTGAATGGGGGACAGGCTCCCCCGAGCAGTACTTC. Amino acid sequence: CASSEWGTGSPEQYF.

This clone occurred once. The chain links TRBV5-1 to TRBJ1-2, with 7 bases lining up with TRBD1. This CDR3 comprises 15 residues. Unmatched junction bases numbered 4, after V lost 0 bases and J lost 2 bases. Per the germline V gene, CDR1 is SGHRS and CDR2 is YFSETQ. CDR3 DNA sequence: TGCGCCAGCAGCTTGGGACAGGGTGACAACTATGGCTACACCTTC. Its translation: CASSLGQGDNYGYTF. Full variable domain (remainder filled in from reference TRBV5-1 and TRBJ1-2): KAGVTQTPRYLIKTRGQQVTLSCSPISGHRSVSWYQQTPGQGLQFLFEYFSETQRNKGNFPGRFSGRQFSNSRSEMNVSTLELGDSALYLCASSLGQGDNYGYTFGSGTRLTVV.

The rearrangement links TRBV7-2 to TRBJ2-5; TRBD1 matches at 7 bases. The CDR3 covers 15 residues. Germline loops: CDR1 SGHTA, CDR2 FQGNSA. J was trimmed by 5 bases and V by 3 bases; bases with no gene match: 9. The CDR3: CASSFLDRVQETQYF. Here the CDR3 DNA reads TGTGCCAGCAGCTTCCTCGACAGGGTCCAGGAGACCCAGTACTTC.

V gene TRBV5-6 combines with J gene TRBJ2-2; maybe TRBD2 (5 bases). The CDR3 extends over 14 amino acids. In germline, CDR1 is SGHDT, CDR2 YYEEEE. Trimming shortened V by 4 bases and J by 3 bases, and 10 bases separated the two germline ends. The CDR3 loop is CASSDGIYTGELFF. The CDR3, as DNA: TGTGCCAGCAGCGACGGGATCTACACCGGGGAGCTGTTTTTT.